Here is one T cell receptor (beta chain) with its context. Its antigen is not identified. The sample is drawn from a study of post-analysis software for immune sequencing data. General study results and limits: There were five or six TRBV segments more frequent in patients than controls, and TRBV5-6, TRBV5-1 and TRBV20-1 were among them.

Every TCR beta cDNA library bore unique molecular identifiers. From approximately 0.95 to 9.8 million T cells, around 500,000 cDNA molecules were obtained. TCRdb reanalysed the PCR reads using MiXCR and keeps one entry per CDR3 protein. The sample records about 540,000 distinct CDR3 sequences, about a third being singletons. This CDR3 is 14 amino acids long. V was pared by 6 bases and J by 2 bases, with 11 bases between. The germline V gene encodes CDR1 WSHSY and CDR2 SAAADI. The chain employs TRBV10-2 and TRBJ2-1; D gene ambiguous. The TCR was taken from a girl between 2 and 17 years old with multiple sclerosis. Sequencing was performed on blood. The CDR3 bases are TGCGCCAGCAGCCCGGTAGCTACCTACAATGAGCAGTTCTTC. This translates into CASSPVATYNEQFF.